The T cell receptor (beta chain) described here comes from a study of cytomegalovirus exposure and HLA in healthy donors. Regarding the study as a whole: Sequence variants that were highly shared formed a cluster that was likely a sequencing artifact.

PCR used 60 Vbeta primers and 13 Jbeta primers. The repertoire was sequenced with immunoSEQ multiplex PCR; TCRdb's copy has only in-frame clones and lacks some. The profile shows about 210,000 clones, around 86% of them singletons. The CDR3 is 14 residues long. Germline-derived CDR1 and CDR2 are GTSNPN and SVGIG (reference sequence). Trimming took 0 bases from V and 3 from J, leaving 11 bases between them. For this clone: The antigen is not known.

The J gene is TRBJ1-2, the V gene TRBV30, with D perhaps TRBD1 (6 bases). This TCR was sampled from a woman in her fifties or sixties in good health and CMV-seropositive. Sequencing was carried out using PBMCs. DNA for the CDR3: TGTGCCTGGAGTGTTACAGGGATGGACTATGGCTACACCTTC. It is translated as CAWSVTGMDYGYTF.